This T cell receptor beta chain comes out of a study of early T cells in non-severe SARS-CoV-2 infection. Study-level results: Comparison of clonotypes with VDJdb favored anti-spike CD8 responses while missing private and CD4 specificities.

This CDR3 comprises 15 residues. Germline trimming cut 6 bases from V and 3 bases from J; bases unmatched to any gene: 6. Germline-derived CDR1 and CDR2 are SGHVS and FQNEAQ. This clonotype was recorded many times. Its antigen remains unidentified. Unique molecular identifiers were attached to individual cDNA molecules. TCRdb used MiXCR to reprocess the 5' RACE reads, holding one entry per CDR3 protein. The sample records some 50,000 distinct CDR3 sequences, roughly 5.9% being singletons. This TCR derives from an adult who was a healthcare worker with PCR-confirmed SARS-CoV-2 infection or an uninfected control (not recorded which). This chain connects TRBV7-8 to TRBJ2-1; TRBD2 matches at 9 bases. Sequencing was carried out using whole blood. CDR3 region: CASRRSGGFYNEQFF. DNA for the CDR3: TGTGCCAGCAGAAGAAGCGGGGGGTTCTACAATGAGCAGTTCTTC.